The present entry profiles one T cell receptor beta chain with its context. The antigen is not known. These data come from a study of T and B cells in COVID-19 patients. Notes on the study in general: Exclusive to the recovered cohort were some 2,500 TCR clusters, some 32 of them with low generation probability.

From blood, roughly 220-550 ng of genomic DNA served as TRB template. Trimming removed 3 bases from V and 4 bases from J; junction bases left unmatched: 6. This CDR3 comprises 15 residues. Germline V lookup: CDR1 SEHNR, CDR2 FQNEAQ (reference sequence). Multiplex PCR with BIOMED2 TRB-A/B primer pools amplified TRB rearrangements. TCRdb re-analysed the multiplex PCR reads in MiXCR, keeping a single row per CDR3 protein. The data contain fewer than 15,000 distinct CDR3 sequences, less than 30% of them singletons. This TCR came from a human donor who had recovered from COVID-19. The J gene is TRBJ2-7, the V gene TRBV7-9, with TRBD1 matching over 10 bases. Input material: blood. DNA for the CDR3: TGTGCCAGCAGCTTTACGGACAGGGGGATTTACGAGCAGTACTTC. Protein product: CASSFTDRGIYEQYF.